This TCR beta chain was retrieved from a study of blood T cell repertoires in COVID-19. Study in general: Donors in the United States, Italy and Spain gave samples during acute or convalescent COVID-19. PBMCs, B-cell-depleted T cells, or T cells provided the cDNA or gDNA that made up the material.

The CDR3 is 15 residues long. V was trimmed by 3 bases and J by 7 bases, leaving 16 bases between them. Germline CDR1 is MNHEY and CDR2 is SVGAGI. Per the original data handling: The authors estimated nucleated cell counts from reference gene primer amplification. Sequencing was performed with immunoSEQ multiplex PCR; in TCRdb, only in-frame clones are kept and a portion is missing. The DNA was the basis for D and trimming; V, J and clone size are from that table. The table has roughly 140,000 clones, roughly 88% seen once. The sample was peripheral blood. This sequence joins TRBV6-5 and TRBJ2-1, with D maybe TRBD1 (6 bases). The sequence was obtained from a human donor in a cohort sampled during active COVID-19. The CDR3 reads CASSYWTADRNEQFF. Written as DNA, the CDR3 is TGTGCCAGCAGTTATTGGACAGCCGACCGGAATGAGCAGTTCTTC.